This T cell receptor beta chain comes out of a study of blood T cell repertoires in COVID-19 (dated by TCRdb to 2020 to 2021). Study-wide context: Samples from collaborators originated in the United States, Italy and Spain and spanned both the acute and convalescent phases of COVID-19. The dataset comprised deeply sampled blood TCRbeta repertoires from subjects exposed to, actively infected with, or recovered from COVID-19. A de-identified subject ID, COVID-19 status, age in years and sex were almost always included in the sample metadata. The material from the prospective study consisted of cDNA or gDNA derived from T cells, B-cell-depleted T cells, or PBMCs. Where HLA class I and class II types were available, the types were taken from metadata supplied by the sample provider, not from assay-based typing. Samples were obtained from the ongoing ImmuneRACE study (first 160 participants) and from approximately 1,200 subjects provided by 6 global collaborators. A freely available public database, intended as a resource for researchers studying the immune response to SARS-CoV-2, is where the repertoires were released. Study-level results and caveats: How much clinical and demographic metadata was included differed by source and by participant, and the metadata was provided uncurated.

TCRbeta CDR3 regions were amplified from genomic DNA using the immunoSEQ Assay, a bias-controlled multiplex PCR. The study's processing was this. Within the assay, amplification of reference gene primers was used to estimate how many nucleated cells each sample contained. Sequence reads were collapsed and filtered to measure the absolute abundance of every unique TCRbeta CDR3 rearrangement. Productive Simpson clonality was computed per sample as the square root of Simpson's diversity index over productive rearrangements. TCRdb limited this immuneACCESS table to in-frame rearrangements with V and J called. A share of clones is missing; checked studies link under half to unresolved V genes, and the rest is unexplained. The D gene and trimming were derived from the DNA, and the V and J assignments and clone size from that table. In all, the sample holds tens of thousands of clones, and roughly 90% of those were seen once. Of the sample, 3.5% to 5% is held by the ten largest clones.

V lost 4 bases and J lost 3 bases, and the count of bases not matched to a germline gene is 5. The CDR1 and CDR2 encoded by the germline V gene are MDHEN and SYDVKM. The CDR3 starts with the cysteine, ends with the phenylalanine, and has 15 residues. Only the CDR3 region is kept as DNA, spanning 45 bases read in frame from base 1. Each collaborating institution followed its own protocols to collect whole blood in K2EDTA tubes. For TCRbeta analysis, collaborators shipped samples in one of three forms: frozen whole blood, isolated PBMCs, or DNA extracted from either of those sample types. Regarding this clone: Its antigen is not yet known. No per-base quality is available; no much larger clone lies one base away.

The TCR comes from an elderly woman with active or convalescent COVID-19. The sequencing input was peripheral blood. In this chain, TRBV28 is recombined with TRBJ2-7; 11 nucleotides in the junction match TRBD2. The DNA reads TGTGCCAGCAGTTCGTCCGGGACTAGCGGCTACGAGCAGTACTTC. It codes for CASSSSGTSGYEQYF.